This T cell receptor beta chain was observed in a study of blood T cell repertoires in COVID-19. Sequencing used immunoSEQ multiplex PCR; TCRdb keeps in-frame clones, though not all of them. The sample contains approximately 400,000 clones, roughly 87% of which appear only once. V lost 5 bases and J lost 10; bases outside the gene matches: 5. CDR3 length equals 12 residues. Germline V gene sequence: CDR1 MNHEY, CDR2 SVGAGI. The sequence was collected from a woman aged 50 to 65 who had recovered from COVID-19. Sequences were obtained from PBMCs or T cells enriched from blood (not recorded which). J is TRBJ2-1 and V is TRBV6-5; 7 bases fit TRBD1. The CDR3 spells CASSNRQGEQFF. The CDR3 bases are TGTGCCAGCAGTAACCGACAGGGAGAGCAGTTCTTC.